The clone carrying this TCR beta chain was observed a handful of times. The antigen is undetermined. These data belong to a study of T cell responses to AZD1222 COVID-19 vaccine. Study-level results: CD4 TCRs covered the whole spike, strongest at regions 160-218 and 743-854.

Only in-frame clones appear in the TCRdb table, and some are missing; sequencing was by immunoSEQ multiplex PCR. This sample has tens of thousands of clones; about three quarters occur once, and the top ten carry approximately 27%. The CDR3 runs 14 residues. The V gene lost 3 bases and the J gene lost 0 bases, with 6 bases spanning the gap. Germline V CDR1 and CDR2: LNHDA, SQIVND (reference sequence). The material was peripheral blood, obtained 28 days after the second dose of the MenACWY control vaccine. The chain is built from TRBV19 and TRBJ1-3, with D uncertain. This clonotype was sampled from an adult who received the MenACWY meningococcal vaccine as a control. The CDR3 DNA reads TGTGCCAGTAGTATGGGGTTCTCTGGAAACACCATATATTTT. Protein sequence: CASSMGFSGNTIYF.